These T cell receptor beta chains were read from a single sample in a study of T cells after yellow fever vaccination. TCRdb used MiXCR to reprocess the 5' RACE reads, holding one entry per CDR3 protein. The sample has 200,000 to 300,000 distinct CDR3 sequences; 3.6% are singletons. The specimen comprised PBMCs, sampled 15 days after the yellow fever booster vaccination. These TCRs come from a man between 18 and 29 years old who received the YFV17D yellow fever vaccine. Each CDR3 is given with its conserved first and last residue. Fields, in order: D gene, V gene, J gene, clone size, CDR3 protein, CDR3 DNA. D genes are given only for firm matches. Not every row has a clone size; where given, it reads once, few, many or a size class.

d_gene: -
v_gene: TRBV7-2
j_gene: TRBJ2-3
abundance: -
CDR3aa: CASTTRGQTSSTDTQYF
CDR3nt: TGTGCCAGCACCACTAGAGGCCAGACGTCTAGCACAGATACGCAGTATTTT

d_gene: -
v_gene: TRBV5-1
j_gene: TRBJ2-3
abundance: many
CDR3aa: CASSLESTGGDTQYF
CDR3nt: TGCGCCAGCAGCTTGGAGTCGACAGGTGGGGATACGCAGTATTTT

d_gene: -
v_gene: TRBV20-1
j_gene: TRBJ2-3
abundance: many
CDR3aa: CSAPPPGHYTDTQYF
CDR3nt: TGCAGTGCTCCCCCCCCGGGACACTACACAGATACGCAGTATTTT

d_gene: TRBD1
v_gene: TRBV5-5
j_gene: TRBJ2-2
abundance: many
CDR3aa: CASRTGQGSGELFF
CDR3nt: TGTGCCAGCAGAACTGGACAGGGCTCCGGGGAGCTGTTTTTT

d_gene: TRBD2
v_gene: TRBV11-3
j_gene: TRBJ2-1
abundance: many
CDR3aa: CASSPGGRYYNEQFF
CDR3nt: TGTGCCAGCAGCCCCGGCGGGAGATACTACAATGAGCAGTTCTTC

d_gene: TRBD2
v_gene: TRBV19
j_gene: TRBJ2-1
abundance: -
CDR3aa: CASNAPGLVSNEQFF
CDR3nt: TGTGCCAGTAACGCCCCGGGACTAGTCTCCAATGAGCAGTTCTTC

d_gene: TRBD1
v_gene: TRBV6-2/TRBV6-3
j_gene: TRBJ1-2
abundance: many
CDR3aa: CASTDAQGVGYTF
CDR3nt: TGTGCCAGCACCGACGCACAGGGGGTCGGCTACACCTTC

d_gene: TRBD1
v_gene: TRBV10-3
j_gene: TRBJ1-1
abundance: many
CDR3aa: CASKQGSEAFF
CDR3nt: TGTGCCTCGAAACAGGGGTCTGAAGCTTTCTTT

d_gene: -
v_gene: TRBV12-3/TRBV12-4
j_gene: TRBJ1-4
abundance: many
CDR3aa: CASSFAGVEEKLFF
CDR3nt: TGTGCCAGCAGTTTCGCAGGGGTCGAAGAAAAACTGTTTTTT

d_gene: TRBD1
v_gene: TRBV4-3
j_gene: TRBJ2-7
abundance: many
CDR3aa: CASSQDRGYEQYF
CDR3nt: TGCGCCAGCAGCCAAGACAGGGGGTACGAGCAGTACTTC

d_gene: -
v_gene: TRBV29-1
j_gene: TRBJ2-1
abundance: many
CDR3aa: CSVDPTGGDEQFF
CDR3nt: TGCAGCGTTGATCCAACCGGGGGCGATGAGCAGTTCTTC

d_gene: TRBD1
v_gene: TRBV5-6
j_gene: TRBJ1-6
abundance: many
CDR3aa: CASSWTGANSPLHF
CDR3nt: TGTGCCAGCAGCTGGACAGGGGCTAATTCACCCCTCCACTTT

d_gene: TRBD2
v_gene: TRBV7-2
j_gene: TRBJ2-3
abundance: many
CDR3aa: CASSVTSGGLTDTQYF
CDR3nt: TGTGCCAGCAGCGTGACTAGCGGGGGGCTCACAGATACGCAGTATTTT

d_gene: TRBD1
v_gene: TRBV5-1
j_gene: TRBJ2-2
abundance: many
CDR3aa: CASPPPGQTNTGELFF
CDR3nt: TGCGCCAGCCCTCCTCCGGGACAGACGAACACCGGGGAGCTGTTTTTT

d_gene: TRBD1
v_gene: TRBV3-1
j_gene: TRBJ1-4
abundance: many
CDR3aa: CASSRDRGFNEKLFF
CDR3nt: TGTGCCAGCAGCCGGGACAGGGGCTTTAATGAAAAACTGTTTTTT

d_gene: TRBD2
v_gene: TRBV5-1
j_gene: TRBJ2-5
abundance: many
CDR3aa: CASNDPSGGKTQYF
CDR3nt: TGCGCCAGCAACGATCCTAGCGGGGGCAAGACCCAGTACTTC

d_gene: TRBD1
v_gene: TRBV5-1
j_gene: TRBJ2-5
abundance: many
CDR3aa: CASSLQGYQETQYF
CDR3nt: TGCGCCAGCAGCTTACAGGGGTACCAAGAGACCCAGTACTTC

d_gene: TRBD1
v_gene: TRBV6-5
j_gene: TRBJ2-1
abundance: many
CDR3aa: CASSSTGDNEQFF
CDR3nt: TGTGCCAGCAGTTCGACAGGGGACAATGAGCAGTTCTTC

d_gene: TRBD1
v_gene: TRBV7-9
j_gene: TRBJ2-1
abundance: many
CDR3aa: CASSSTYFRDRVNEQFF
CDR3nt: TGTGCCAGCAGTTCTACTTACTTCCGGGACAGGGTAAATGAGCAGTTCTTC

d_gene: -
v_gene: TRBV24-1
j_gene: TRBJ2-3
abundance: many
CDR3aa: CATSEGSTDTQYF
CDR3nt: TGTGCCACCAGCGAAGGGAGCACAGATACGCAGTATTTT

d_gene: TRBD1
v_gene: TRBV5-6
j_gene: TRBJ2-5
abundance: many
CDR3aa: CASSGSGTGQETQYF
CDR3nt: TGTGCCAGCAGCGGGTCTGGGACAGGCCAAGAGACCCAGTACTTC

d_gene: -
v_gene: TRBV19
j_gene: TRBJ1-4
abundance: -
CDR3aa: CASSPSDEKLFF
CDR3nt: TGTGCCAGTAGTCCCAGTGATGAAAAACTGTTTTTT

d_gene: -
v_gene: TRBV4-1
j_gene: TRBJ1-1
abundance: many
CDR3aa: CASSQVGGSYTEAFF
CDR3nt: TGCGCCAGCAGCCAAGTGGGAGGGTCTTACACTGAAGCTTTCTTT

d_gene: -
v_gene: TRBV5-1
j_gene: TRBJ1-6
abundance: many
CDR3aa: CASSNDRDGKSPLHF
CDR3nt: TGCGCCAGCAGCAACGATCGGGACGGCAAATCACCCCTCCACTTT

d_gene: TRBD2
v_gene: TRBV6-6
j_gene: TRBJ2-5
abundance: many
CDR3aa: CASSPGLAGETQYF
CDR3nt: TGTGCCAGCAGCCCGGGACTAGCAGGAGAGACCCAGTACTTC

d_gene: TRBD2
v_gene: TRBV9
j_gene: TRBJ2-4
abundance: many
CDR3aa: CASSPSLIGTSGDIQYF
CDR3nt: TGTGCCAGCAGCCCGAGCCTGATTGGGACGAGCGGGGACATTCAGTACTTC

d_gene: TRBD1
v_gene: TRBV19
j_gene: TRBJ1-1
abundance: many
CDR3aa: CAADRGRNTEAFF
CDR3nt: TGTGCCGCGGACAGGGGTAGAAACACTGAAGCTTTCTTT

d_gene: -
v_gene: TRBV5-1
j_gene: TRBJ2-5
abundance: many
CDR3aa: CASRTFGGAETQYF
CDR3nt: TGCGCCAGCAGGACATTTGGGGGCGCAGAGACCCAGTACTTC

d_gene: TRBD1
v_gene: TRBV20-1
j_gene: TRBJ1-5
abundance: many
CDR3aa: CSATQGAFQPQHF
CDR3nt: TGCAGTGCTACACAGGGGGCCTTCCAGCCCCAGCATTTT

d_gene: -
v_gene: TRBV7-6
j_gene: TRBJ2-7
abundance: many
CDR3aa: CASSFRTGLYEQYF
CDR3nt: TGTGCCAGCAGCTTCCGGACTGGACTCTACGAGCAGTACTTC

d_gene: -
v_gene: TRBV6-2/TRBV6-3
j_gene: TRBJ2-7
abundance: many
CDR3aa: CASSSESREQYF
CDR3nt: TGTGCCAGCAGTTCGGAGTCCAGGGAGCAGTACTTC

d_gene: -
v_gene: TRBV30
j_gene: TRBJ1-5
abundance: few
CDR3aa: CAWSVRTDQPQHF
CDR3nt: TGTGCCTGGAGTGTACGGACGGATCAGCCCCAGCATTTT

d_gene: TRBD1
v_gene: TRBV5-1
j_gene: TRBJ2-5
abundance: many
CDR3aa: CASSPAWTGGLETQYF
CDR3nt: TGCGCCAGCAGCCCCGCCTGGACAGGGGGCTTGGAGACCCAGTACTTC

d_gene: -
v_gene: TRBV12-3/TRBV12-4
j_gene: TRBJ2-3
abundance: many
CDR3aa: CASSRSLAPITDTQYF
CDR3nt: TGTGCCAGCAGTCGCAGTCTGGCACCAATCACAGATACGCAGTATTTT

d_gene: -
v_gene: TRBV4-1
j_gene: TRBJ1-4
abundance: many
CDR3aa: CASSRTEGEKLFF
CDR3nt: TGCGCCAGCAGCCGGACAGAGGGGGAAAAACTGTTTTTT

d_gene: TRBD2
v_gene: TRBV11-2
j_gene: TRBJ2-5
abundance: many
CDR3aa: CASSLPLAGVQETQYF
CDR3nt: TGTGCCAGCAGCTTACCTCTAGCGGGGGTACAAGAGACCCAGTACTTC

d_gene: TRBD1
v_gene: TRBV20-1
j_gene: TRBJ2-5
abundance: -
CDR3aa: CSARDSQETQYF
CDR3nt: TGCAGTGCAAGGGACAGCCAAGAGACCCAGTACTTC

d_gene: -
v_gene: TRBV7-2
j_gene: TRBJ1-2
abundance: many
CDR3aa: CASSSRSAGGLNYGYTF
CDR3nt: TGTGCCAGCAGCTCGAGGTCCGCGGGGGGCCTTAACTATGGCTACACCTTC

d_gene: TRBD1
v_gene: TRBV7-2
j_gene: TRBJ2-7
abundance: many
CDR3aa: CASSLKDRGVNYEQYF
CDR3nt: TGTGCCAGCAGCTTAAAAGACAGGGGCGTCAACTACGAGCAGTACTTC

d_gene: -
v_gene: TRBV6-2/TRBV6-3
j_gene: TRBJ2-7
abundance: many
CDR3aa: CASSYLRQNYEQYF
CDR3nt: TGTGCCAGCAGTTACCTAAGACAGAACTACGAGCAGTACTTC

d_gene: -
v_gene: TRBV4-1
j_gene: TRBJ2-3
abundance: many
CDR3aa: CASSSGERFTDTQYF
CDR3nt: TGCGCCAGCAGCTCAGGGGAGCGGTTCACAGATACGCAGTATTTT

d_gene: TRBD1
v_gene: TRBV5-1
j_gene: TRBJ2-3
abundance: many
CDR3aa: CASRPGQGVLDTQYF
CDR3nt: TGCGCCAGCAGACCCGGACAGGGAGTCTTAGATACGCAGTATTTT

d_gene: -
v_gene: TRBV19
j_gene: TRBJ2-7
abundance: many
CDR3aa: CASSRGLGIYEQYF
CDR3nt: TGTGCCAGTAGTCGGGGTCTGGGGATATACGAGCAGTACTTC